A selection of T cell receptor beta chains follows, all from one sample in a study of blood T cell repertoires in COVID-19. The table came from immunoSEQ multiplex PCR; TCRdb's copy has only in-frame clones and leaves some out. The profile shows under 50,000 clones, around 90% of them singletons. Sequencing was done on a sample of peripheral blood. These receptors all come from a man in his 70s with active COVID-19. CDR3s include the opening cysteine and the closing phenylalanine or tryptophan. Each record gives: D gene, J gene, clone size, V gene, CDR3 protein, CDR3 DNA. D genes are given only for firm matches. Rows give clone size only sometimes, using once, few, many, or a class for an expanded clone.

>TRBD2|TRBJ2-3|NA|TRBV24-1
CATSDLGSGGPTDTQYF
TGTGCCACCAGTGATTTGGGTAGCGGGGGGCCCACAGATACGCAGTATTTT
>NA|TRBJ1-2|NA|TRBV9
CASSATQNYGYTF
TGTGCCAGCAGCGCGACACAGAACTATGGCTACACCTTC
>NA|TRBJ2-7|NA|TRBV4-2
CASSRSSGTTLYEQYF
TGTGCCAGCAGCCGCAGCTCCGGGACAACGCTTTACGAGCAGTACTTC
>TRBD2|TRBJ2-1|NA|TRBV27
CASRETSGSYNEQFF
TGTGCCAGCCGTGAGACTAGCGGGAGTTACAATGAGCAGTTCTTC
>TRBD2|TRBJ2-1|NA|TRBV6-2/TRBV6-3
CASSPGTSGTYHSYNEQFF
TGTGCCAGCAGTCCAGGGACTAGCGGGACCTACCACTCCTACAATGAGCAGTTCTTC
>TRBD1|TRBJ1-6|NA|TRBV7-6
CASSRDDRGTDSPLHF
TGTGCCAGCAGCCGAGACGACAGGGGAACGGATTCACCCCTCCACTTT
>NA|TRBJ1-3|NA|TRBV2
CASRRGNSGNTIYF
TGTGCCAGCAGGAGAGGCAACTCTGGAAACACCATATATTTT
>NA|TRBJ1-1|NA|TRBV11-1
CASSASQGRFGTEAFF
TGTGCCAGCAGCGCGAGTCAGGGAAGGTTTGGCACTGAAGCTTTCTTT
>TRBD1|TRBJ2-7|once|TRBV6-5
CASSYTRQGYYEQYF
TGTGCCAGCAGTTACACCCGACAGGGTTATTACGAGCAGTACTTC
>NA|TRBJ2-3|NA|TRBV2
CASGGINPTDTQYF
TGTGCCAGCGGCGGGATCAACCCCACAGATACGCAGTATTTT
>TRBD1|TRBJ2-3|once|TRBV20-1
CSASFGQGTDTQYF
TGCAGTGCTAGTTTTGGACAGGGCACAGATACGCAGTATTTT
>TRBD2|TRBJ2-1|NA|TRBV7-3
CASSSRFSRTSGRRVEQFF
TGTGCCAGCAGCTCCAGGTTCTCACGGACTAGCGGGAGGAGGGTTGAGCAGTTCTTC
>NA|TRBJ2-7|NA|TRBV7-8
CASSLVGAEQYF
TGTGCCAGCAGCTTAGTGGGGGCCGAGCAGTACTTC
>TRBD2|TRBJ2-3|NA|TRBV7-2
CASSLLGGRADTQYF
TGTGCCAGCAGCTTATTGGGAGGGAGGGCAGATACGCAGTATTTT
>TRBD2|TRBJ2-3|NA|TRBV15
CATSRRAGVTDTQYF
TGTGCCACCAGCCGTCGGGCGGGGGTCACAGATACGCAGTATTTT